The sequence of this T cell receptor beta chain was determined in a study of beta chain features in type 1 diabetes. Overall study findings and caveats: Among patients with Type 1 diabetes, TCRB CDR3s were moderately but significantly shorter in every one of the four CD4+ subsets.

This clone has a handful of counts. Its antigen is not known. The CDR3 is 11 residues long. Between the trimmed V and J ends, which lost 7 bases and 0 bases, there was a span of 3 bases. From germline, CDR1 is MNHEY and CDR2 SVGAGI. Sorted CD4+ subsets: naive, central memory, regulatory, stem cell-like memory (CD45RO/CCR7/CD25/CD127/CD95/CD27 panel). Expressed TCRB transcripts were sequenced because the entire RNA isolate underwent reverse transcription. Produced via immunoSEQ multiplex PCR; TCRdb's table is partial and in-frame only. The data contain hundreds of thousands of clones, 11% to 15% of them seen just once; the ten biggest clones take up approximately 0.042%.

Sequencing was performed on naive CD4+ T cells from blood. This receptor was identified in a man between 18 and 35 years old with type 1 diabetes. The chain carries TRBV6-5 and TRBJ1-2; D is ambiguous. The CDR3 spells CASKTNYGYTF. The CDR3 region has the DNA TGTGCCAGCAAAACTAACTATGGCTACACCTTC.